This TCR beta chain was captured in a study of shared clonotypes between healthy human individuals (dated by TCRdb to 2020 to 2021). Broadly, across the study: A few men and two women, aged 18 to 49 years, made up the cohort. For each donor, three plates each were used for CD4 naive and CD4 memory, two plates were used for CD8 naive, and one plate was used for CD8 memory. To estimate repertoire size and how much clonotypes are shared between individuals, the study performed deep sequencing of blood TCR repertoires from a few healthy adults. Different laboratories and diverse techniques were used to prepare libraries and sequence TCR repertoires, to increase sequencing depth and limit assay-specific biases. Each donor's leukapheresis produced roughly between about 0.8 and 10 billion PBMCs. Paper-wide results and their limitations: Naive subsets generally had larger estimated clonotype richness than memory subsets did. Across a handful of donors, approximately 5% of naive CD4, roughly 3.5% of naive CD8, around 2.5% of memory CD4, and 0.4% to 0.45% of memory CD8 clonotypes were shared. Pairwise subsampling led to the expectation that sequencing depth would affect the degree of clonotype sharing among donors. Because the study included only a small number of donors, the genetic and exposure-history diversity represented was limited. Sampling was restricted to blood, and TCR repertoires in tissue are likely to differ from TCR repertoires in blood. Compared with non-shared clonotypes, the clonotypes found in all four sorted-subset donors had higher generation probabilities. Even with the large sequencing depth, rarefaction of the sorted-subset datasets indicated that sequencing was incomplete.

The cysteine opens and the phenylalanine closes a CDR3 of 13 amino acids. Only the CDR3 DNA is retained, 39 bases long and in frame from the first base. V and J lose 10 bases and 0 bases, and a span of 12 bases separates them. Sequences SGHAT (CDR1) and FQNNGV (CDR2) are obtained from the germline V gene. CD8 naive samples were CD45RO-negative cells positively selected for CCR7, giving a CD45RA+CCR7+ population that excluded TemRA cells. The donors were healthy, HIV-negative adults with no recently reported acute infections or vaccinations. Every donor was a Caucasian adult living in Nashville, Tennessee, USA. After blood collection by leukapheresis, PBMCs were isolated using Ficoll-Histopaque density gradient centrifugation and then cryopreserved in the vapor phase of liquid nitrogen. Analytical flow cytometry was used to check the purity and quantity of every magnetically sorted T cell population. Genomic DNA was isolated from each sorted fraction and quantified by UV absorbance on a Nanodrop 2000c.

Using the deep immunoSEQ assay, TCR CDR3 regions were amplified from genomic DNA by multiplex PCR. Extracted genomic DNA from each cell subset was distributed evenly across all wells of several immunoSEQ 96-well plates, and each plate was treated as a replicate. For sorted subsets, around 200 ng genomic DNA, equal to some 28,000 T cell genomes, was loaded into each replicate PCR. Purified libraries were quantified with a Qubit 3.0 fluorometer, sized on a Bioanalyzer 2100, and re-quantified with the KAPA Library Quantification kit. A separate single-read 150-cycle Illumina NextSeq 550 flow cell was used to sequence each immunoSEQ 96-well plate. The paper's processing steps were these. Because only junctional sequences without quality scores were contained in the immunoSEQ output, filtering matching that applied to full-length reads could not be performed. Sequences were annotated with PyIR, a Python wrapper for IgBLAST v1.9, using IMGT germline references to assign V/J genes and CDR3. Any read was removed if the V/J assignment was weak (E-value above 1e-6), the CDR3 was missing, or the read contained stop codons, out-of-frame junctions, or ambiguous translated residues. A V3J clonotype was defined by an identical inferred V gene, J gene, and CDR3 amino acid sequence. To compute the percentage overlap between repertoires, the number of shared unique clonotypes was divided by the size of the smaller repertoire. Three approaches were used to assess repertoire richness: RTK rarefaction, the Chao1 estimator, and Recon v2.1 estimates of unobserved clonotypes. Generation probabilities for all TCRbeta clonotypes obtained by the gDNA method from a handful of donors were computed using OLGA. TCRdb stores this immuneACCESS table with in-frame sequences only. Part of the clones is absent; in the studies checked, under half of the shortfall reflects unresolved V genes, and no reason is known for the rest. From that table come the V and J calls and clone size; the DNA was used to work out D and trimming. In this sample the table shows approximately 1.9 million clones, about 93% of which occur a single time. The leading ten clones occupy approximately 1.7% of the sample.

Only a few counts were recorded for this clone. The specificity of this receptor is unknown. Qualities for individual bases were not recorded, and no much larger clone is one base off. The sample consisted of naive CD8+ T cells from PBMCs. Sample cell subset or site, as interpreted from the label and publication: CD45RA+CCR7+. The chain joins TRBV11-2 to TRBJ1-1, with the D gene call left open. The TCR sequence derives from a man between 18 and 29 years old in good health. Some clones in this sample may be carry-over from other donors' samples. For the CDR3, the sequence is CATSEGVNTEAFF. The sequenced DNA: TGTGCCACCTCAGAGGGAGTGAACACTGAAGCTTTCTTT.